The 3 T cell receptor beta chains below were found in one sample sequenced in a study of cytotoxic CD8 clonotypes in ibrutinib-treated CLL. The repertoire was sequenced with immunoSEQ multiplex PCR; TCRdb's copy has only in-frame clones and lacks some. The data contain 90,000 to 100,000 clones, 70% to 80% of them singletons. Sequencing was performed on PBMCs, taken after 12 months of ibrutinib treatment. The receptors stem from a human donor with chronic lymphocytic leukemia.

This rearrangement joins TRBV12-5 to TRBJ2-3; no reliable D call. Trimming cost V 5 bases and J 0 bases, with 3 bases left between them. Germline V gene data show CDR1 as LGHNT and CDR2 as FRNRAP. This CDR3 has 12 amino acids. The CDR3 DNA reads TGTGCTAGTGGTCCTAGCACAGATACGCAGTATTTT. Its translation is CASGPSTDTQYF.

This clone was observed a few times. The V call is TRBV10-3, the J call TRBJ2-2; D is possibly TRBD1 (6 bases). Germline CDR1 and CDR2: ENHRY and SYGVKD. Trimming took off 7 bases at V and 4 bases at J, with 13 bases between the two ends. The CDR3 has 14 amino acids. In DNA form, the CDR3 reads TGTGCCATCACTACAGGGTGGAGCACCGGGGAGCTGTTTTTT. Translation: CAITTGWSTGELFF.

The V and J genes are TRBV19 and TRBJ1-1, with 8 bases aligning to TRBD1. CDR3 length: 15 amino acids. The germline CDR1 and CDR2 sequences are LNHDA and SQIVND (reference sequence). Trimming cost V 3 bases and J 3 bases; bases outside gene matches: 6. Here the CDR3 DNA reads TGTGCCAGTAGTATTCCGGGACAGGCATACACTGAAGCTTTCTTT. Translation: CASSIPGQAYTEAFF.